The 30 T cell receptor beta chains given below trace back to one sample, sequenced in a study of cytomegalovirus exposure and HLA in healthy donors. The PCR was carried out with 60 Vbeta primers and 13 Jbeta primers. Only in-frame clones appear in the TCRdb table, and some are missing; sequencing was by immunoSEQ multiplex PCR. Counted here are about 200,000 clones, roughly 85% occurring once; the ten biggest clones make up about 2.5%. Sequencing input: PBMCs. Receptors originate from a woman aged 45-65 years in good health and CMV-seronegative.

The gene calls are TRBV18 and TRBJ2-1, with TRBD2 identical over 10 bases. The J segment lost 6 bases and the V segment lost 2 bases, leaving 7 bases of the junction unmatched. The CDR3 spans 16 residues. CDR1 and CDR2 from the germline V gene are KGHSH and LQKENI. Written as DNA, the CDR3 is TGTGCCAGCTCACCAACTAGCGGGGATCTTGGCAATGAGCAGTTCTTC. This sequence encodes CASSPTSGDLGNEQFF.

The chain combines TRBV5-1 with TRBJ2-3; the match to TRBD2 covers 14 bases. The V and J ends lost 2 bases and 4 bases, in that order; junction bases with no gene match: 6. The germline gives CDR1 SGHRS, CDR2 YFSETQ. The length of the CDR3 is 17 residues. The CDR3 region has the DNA TGCGCCAGCAGCTTAGGGACTAGCGGGAGAGGGCCAGATACGCAGTATTTT. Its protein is CASSLGTSGRGPDTQYF.

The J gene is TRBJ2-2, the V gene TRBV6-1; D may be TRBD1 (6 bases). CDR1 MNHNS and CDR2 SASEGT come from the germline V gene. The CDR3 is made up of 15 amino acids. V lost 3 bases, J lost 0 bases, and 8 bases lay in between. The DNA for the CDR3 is TGTGCCAGCAGTGATCCAGGGGCGAACACCGGGGAGCTGTTTTTT. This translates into CASSDPGANTGELFF.

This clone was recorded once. The CDR3: CASSCRISYGYTF. The CDR3 DNA reads TGCGCCAGCAGCTGCAGGATAAGCTATGGCTACACCTTC. This chain links TRBV5-1 with TRBJ1-2; D gene uncertain. Germline V gene data show CDR1 as SGHRS and CDR2 as YFSETQ. This CDR3 has 13 amino acids. The ends were cut back, 3 bases at V and 4 bases at J, with 10 bases in the middle.

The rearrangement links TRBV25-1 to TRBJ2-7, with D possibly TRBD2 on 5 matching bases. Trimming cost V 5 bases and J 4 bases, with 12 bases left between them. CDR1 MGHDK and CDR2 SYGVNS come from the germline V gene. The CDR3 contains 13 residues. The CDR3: CASSLARGYEQYF. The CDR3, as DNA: TGTGCCAGCAGTCTTGCCCGGGGTTACGAGCAGTACTTC.

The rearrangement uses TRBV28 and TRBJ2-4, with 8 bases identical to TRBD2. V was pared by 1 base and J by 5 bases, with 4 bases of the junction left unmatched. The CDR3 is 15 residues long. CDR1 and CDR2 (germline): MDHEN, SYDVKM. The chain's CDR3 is CASSLFSGGQNIQYF. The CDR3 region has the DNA TGTGCCAGCAGTTTATTCAGCGGGGGTCAAAACATTCAGTACTTC.

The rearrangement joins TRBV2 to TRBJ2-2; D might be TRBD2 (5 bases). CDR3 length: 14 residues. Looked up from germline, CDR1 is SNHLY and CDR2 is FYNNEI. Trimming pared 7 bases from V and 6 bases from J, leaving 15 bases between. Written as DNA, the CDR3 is TGTGCCAGCATCCCGGGGATCGTTCCCGGGGAGCTGTTTTTT. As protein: CASIPGIVPGELFF. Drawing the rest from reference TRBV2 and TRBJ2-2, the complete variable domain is EPEVTQTPSHQVTQMGQEVILRCVPISNHLYFYWYRQILGQKVEFLVSFYNNEISEKSEIFDDQFSVERPDGSNFTLKIRSTKLEDSAMYFCASIPGIVPGELFFGEGSRLTVL.

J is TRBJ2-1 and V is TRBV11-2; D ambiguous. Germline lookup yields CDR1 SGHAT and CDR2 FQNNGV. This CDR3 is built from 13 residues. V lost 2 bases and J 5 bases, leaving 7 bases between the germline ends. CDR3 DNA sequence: TGTGCCAGCAGCTTAAGTGTAGACAATGAGCAGTTCTTC. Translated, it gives CASSLSVDNEQFF.

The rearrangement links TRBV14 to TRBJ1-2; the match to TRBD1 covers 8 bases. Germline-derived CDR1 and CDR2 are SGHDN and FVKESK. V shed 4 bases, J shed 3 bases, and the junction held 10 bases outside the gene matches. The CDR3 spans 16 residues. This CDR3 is CASSLPGGGIDYGYTF. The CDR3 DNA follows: TGTGCCAGCAGCCTTCCAGGGGGCGGGATTGACTATGGCTACACCTTC.

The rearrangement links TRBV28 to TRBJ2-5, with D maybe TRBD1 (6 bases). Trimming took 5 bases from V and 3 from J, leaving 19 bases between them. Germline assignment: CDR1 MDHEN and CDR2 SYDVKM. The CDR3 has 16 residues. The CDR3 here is CASSITLGRGKETQYF. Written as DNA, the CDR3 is TGTGCCAGCAGTATTACTTTGGGCAGGGGAAAAGAGACCCAGTACTTC.

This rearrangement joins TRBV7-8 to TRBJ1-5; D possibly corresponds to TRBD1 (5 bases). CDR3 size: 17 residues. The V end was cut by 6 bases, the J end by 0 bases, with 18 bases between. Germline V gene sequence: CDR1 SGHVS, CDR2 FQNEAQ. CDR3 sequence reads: CASSQRGAGYSNQPQHF. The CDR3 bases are TGTGCCAGCAGTCAAAGGGGCGCCGGTTATAGCAATCAGCCCCAGCATTTT. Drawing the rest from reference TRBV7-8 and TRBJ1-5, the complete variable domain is GAGVSQSPRYKVAKRGQDVALRCDPISGHVSLFWYQQALGQGPEFLTYFQNEAQLDKSGLPSDRFFAERPEGSVSTLKIQRTQQEDSAVYLCASSQRGAGYSNQPQHFGDGTRLSIL.

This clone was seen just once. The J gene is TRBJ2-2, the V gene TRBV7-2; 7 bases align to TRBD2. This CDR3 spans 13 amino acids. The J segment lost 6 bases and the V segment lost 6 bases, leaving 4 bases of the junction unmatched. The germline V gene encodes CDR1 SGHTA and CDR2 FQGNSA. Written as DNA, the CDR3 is TGTGCCAGCAGACTTAGCGGGCCCGGGGAGCTGTTTTTT. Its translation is CASRLSGPGELFF.

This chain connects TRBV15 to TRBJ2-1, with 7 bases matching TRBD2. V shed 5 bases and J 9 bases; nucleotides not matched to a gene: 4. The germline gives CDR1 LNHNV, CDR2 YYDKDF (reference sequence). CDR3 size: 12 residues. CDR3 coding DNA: TGTGCCACCAGCGGTTGGGAGGGTGAGCAGTTCTTC. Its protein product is CATSGWEGEQFF.

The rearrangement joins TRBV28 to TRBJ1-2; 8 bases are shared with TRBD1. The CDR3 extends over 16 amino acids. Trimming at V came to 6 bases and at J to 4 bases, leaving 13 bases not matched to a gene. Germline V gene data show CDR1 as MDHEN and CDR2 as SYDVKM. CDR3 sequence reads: CASRPGGTSLFYGYTF. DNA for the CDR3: TGTGCCAGCAGGCCAGGGGGCACCTCCCTTTTCTATGGCTACACCTTC.

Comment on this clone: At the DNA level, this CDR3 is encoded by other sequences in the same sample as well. CDR3 sequence reads: CASSIRTGNTEAFF. The DNA of the CDR3 is TGTGCCAGTAGTATCCGGACAGGGAACACTGAAGCTTTCTTT. V gene TRBV19 combines with J gene TRBJ1-1; 7 positions match TRBD1. Germline V gene lookup returns CDR1 LNHDA and CDR2 SQIVND (reference sequence). The CDR3 length is 14 residues. V dropped 3 bases and J dropped 1; count of bases not matched to a gene: 2.

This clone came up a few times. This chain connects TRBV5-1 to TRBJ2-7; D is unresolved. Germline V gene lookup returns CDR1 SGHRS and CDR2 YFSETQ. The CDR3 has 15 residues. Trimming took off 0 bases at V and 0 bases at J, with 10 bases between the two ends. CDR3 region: CASSLAVTGSYEQYF. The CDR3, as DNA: TGCGCCAGCAGCTTGGCAGTTACGGGCTCCTACGAGCAGTACTTC.

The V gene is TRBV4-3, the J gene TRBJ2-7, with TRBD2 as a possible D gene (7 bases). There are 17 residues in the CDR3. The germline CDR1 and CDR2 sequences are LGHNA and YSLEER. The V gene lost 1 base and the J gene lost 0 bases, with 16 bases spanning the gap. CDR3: CASSQGGAGAPSYEQYF. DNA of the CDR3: TGCGCCAGCAGCCAAGGGGGGGCGGGGGCCCCCTCCTACGAGCAGTACTTC.

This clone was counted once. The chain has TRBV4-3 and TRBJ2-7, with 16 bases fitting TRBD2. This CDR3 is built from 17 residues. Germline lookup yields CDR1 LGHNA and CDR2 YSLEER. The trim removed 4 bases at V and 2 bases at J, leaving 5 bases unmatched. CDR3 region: CASSRGTSGRVTYEQYF. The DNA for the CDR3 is TGCGCCAGCAGCCGAGGGACTAGCGGGAGGGTAACCTACGAGCAGTACTTC.

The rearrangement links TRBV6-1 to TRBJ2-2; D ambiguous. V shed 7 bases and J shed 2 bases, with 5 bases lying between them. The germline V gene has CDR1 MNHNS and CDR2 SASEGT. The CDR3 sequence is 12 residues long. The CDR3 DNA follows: TGTGCCAGCACCCTAAACACCGGGGAGCTGTTTTTT. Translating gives CASTLNTGELFF.

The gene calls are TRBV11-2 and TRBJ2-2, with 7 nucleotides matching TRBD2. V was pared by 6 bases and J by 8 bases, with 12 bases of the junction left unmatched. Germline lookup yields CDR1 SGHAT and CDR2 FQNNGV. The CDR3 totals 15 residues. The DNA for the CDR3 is TGTGCCAGCAGACGAATAGCGGGTACACCGGGGGAGCTGTTTTTT. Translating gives CASRRIAGTPGELFF.

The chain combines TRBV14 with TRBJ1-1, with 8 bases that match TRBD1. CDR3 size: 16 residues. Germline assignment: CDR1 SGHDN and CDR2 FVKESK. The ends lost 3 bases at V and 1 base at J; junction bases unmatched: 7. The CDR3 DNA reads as TGTGCCAGCAGCCAGTACAGGGGGGAAGAGAACACTGAAGCTTTCTTT. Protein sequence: CASSQYRGEENTEAFF.

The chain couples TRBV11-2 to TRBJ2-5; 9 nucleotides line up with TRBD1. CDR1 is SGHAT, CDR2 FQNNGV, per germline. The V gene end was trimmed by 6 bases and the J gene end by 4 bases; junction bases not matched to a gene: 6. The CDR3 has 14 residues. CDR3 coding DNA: TGTGCCAGCAGACCAACAGGGGGCCCAGAGACCCAGTACTTC. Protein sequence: CASRPTGGPETQYF. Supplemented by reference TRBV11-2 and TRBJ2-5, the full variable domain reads EAGVAQSPRYKIIEKRQSVAFWCNPISGHATLYWYQQILGQGPKLLIQFQNNGVVDDSQLPKDRFSAERLKGVDSTLKIQPAKLEDSAVYLCASRPTGGPETQYFGPGTRLLVL.

CDR3 residues: CASSLLASTDTQYF. The CDR3 DNA reads as TGTGCCAGCAGCCTCCTAGCGAGCACAGATACGCAGTATTTT. The rearrangement links TRBV11-3 to TRBJ2-3; a possible D gene is TRBD2 (6 bases). With 5 bases removed from V and 0 bases from J, the gap between germline ends came to 9 bases. This CDR3 is built from 14 residues. Germline CDR1 SGHNT, CDR2 YENEEA.

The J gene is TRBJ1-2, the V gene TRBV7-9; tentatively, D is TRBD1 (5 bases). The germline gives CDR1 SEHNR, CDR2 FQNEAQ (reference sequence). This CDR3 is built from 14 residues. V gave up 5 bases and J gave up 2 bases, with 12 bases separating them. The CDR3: CASSPRRGNYGYTF. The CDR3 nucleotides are TGTGCCAGCAGCCCCCGGAGGGGAAACTATGGCTACACCTTC. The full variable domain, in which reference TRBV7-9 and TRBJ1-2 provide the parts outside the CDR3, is DTGVSQNPRHKITKRGQNVTFRCDPISEHNRLYWYRQTLGQGPEFLTYFQNEAQLEKSRLLSDRFSAERPKGSFSTLEIQRTEQGDSAMYLCASSPRRGNYGYTFGSGTRLTVV.

CDR3 residues: CASSSRTSGSNEQFF. The CDR3 DNA reads as TGTGCCAGCAGCTCTCGAACTAGCGGGAGTAATGAGCAGTTCTTC. The chain has TRBV28 and TRBJ2-1, with 11 bases lining up with TRBD2. The germline V gene has CDR1 MDHEN and CDR2 SYDVKM. With V trimmed by 6 bases and J by 7 bases, 8 bases remained unmatched. There are 15 residues in the CDR3.

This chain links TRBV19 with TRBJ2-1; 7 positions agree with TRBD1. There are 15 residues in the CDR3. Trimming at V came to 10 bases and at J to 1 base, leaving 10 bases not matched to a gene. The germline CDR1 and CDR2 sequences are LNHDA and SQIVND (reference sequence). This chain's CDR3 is CATTRQGKSYNEQFF. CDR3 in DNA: TGTGCCACCACCAGACAGGGAAAGTCCTACAATGAGCAGTTCTTC.

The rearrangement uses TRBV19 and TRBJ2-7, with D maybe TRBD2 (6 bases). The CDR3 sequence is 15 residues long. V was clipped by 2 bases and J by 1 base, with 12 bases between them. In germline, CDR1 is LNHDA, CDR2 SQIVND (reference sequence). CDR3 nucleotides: TGTGCCAGTAGTATATCCGCAGGGAGGTCCTACGAGCAGTACTTC. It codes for CASSISAGRSYEQYF.

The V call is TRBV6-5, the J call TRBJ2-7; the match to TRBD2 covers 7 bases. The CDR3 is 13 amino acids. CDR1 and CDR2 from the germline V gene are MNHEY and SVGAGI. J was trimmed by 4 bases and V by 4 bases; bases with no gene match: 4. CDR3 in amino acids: CASSSASGYEQYF. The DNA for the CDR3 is TGTGCCAGCAGTTCCGCTAGCGGATACGAGCAGTACTTC.

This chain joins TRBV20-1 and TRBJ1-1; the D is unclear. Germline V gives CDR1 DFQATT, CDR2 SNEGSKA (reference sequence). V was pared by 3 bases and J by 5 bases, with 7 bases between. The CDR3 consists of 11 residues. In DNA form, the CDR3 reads TGCAGTGCTAGGTATGTTACTGAAGCTTTCTTT. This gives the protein CSARYVTEAFF.

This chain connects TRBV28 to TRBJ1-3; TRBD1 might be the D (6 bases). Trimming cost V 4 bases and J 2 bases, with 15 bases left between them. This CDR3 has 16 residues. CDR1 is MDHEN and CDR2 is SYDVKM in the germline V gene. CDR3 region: CASSSAGDVAGNTIYF. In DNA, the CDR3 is TGTGCCAGCAGTTCGGCAGGGGATGTTGCTGGAAACACCATATATTTT.